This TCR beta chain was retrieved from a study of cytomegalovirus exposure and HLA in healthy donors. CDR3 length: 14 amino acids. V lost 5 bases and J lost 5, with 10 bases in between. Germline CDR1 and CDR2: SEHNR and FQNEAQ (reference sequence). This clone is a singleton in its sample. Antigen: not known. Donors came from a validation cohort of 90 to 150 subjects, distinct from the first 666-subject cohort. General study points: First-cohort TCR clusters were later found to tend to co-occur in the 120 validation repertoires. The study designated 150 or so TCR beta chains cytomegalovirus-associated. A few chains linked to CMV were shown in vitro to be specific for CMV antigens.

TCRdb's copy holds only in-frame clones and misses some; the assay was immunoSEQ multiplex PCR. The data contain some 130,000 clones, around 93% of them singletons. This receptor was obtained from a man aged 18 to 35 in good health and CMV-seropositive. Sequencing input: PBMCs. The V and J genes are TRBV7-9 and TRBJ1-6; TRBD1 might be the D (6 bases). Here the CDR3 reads CASSQGQHNSPLHF. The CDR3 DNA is TGTGCCAGCAGCCAGGGACAACATAATTCACCCCTCCACTTT.